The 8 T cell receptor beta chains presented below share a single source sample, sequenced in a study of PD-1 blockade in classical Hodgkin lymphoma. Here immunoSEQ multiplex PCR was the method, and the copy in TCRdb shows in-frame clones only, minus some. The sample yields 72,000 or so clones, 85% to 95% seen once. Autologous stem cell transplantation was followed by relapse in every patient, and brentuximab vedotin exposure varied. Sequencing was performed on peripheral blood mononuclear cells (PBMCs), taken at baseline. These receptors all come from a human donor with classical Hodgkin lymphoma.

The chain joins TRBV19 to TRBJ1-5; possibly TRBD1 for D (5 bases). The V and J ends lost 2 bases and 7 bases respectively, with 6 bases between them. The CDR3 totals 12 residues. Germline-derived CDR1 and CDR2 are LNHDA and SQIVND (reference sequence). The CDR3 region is CASSIRQQPQHF. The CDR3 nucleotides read TGTGCCAGTAGTATAAGACAGCAGCCCCAGCATTTT.

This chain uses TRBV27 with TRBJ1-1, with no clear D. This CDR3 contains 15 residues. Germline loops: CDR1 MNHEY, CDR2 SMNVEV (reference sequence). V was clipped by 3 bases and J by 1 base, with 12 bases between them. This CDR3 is CASSFTATQNTEAFF. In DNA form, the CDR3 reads TGTGCCAGCAGTTTTACCGCCACCCAGAACACTGAAGCTTTCTTT.

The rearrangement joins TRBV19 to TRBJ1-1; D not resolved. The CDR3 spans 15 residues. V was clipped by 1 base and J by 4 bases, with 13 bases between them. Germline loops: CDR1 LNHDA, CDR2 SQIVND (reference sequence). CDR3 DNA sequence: TGTGCCAGTAGTATAGGCCTCCGGCGTAGCACTGAAGCTTTCTTT. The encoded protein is CASSIGLRRSTEAFF.

The CDR3 loop is CASSVSLAGIYEQYF. The DNA of the CDR3 is TGTGCCAGCAGTGTCAGTCTAGCGGGGATTTACGAGCAGTACTTC. The chain uses TRBV2 and TRBJ2-7; TRBD2 agrees at 9 bases. Per the germline V gene, CDR1 is SNHLY and CDR2 is FYNNEI. Trimming took 4 bases from V and 4 from J; bases not matched to a gene: 8. The CDR3 loop spans 15 amino acids.

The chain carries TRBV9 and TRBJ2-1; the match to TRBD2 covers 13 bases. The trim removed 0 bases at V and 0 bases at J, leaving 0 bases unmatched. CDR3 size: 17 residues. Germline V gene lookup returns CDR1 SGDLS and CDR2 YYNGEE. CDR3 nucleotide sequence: TGTGCCAGCAGCGTAGGACTAGCGGGAGGCTCCTACAATGAGCAGTTCTTC. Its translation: CASSVGLAGGSYNEQFF.

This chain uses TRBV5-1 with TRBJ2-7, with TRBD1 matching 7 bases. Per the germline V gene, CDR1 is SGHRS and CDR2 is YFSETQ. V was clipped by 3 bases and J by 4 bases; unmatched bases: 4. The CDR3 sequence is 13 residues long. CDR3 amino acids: CASSWGQHYEQYF. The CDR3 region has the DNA TGCGCCAGCAGCTGGGGACAGCATTACGAGCAGTACTTC.

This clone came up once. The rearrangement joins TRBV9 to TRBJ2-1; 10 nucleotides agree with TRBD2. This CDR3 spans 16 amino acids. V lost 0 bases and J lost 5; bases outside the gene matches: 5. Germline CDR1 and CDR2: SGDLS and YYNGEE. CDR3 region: CASSVARTSGNNEQFF. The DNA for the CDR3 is TGTGCCAGCAGCGTAGCCCGGACTAGCGGAAACAATGAGCAGTTCTTC.

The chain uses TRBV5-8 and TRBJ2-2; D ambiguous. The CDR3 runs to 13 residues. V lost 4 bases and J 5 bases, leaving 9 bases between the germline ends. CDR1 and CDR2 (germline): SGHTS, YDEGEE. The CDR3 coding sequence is TGTGCCAGCAGCCGTCGGTTGACCGGGGAGCTGTTTTTT. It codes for CASSRRLTGELFF.